A selection of T cell receptor beta chains follows, all from one sample in a study of cytomegalovirus exposure and HLA in healthy donors. TCRdb's copy holds only in-frame clones and misses some; the assay was immunoSEQ multiplex PCR. This sample carries over 150,000 clones, around 85% of them seen once, and the ten largest clones take 1%. Source material: PBMCs. The receptors derive from a boy younger than 10 in good health and CMV-seronegative. Each CDR3 is given with its conserved first and last residue. Some rows mark clone size as missing; the rest say once, few, many or name a class of expanded clone.

V | size | CDR3
TRBV28 | . | CASSLDGTSNEQFF
TRBV13 | . | CASSWGSGSVTEAFF
TRBV11-3 | . | CASSLGQGRVNTEAFF
TRBV5-8 | . | CASSPWRAGYEQYF
TRBV4-2 | . | CASSQERRDEQYF
TRBV2 | . | CASRGRGTGNQPQHF
TRBV7-9 | . | CASSLRGQGVGYEQYF
TRBV29-1 | . | CSVPQGSGELFF
TRBV6-1 | . | CASSAKPVSNQPQHF
TRBV29-1 | . | CSVSTAGNTIYF
TRBV19 | once | CASSLKGTSGSMSHEQYF
TRBV30 | . | CAWSGLAGLSYEQYF
TRBV5-1 | . | CASSTGQGATTDTQYF
TRBV11-1 | . | CASSFYSAGGLNTGELFF
TRBV7-8 | once | CASSLGGRGGSYEQYF
TRBV5-1 | . | CASSVEYLKLQGQETQYF
TRBV4-1 | . | CASSPSSGSYNEQFF